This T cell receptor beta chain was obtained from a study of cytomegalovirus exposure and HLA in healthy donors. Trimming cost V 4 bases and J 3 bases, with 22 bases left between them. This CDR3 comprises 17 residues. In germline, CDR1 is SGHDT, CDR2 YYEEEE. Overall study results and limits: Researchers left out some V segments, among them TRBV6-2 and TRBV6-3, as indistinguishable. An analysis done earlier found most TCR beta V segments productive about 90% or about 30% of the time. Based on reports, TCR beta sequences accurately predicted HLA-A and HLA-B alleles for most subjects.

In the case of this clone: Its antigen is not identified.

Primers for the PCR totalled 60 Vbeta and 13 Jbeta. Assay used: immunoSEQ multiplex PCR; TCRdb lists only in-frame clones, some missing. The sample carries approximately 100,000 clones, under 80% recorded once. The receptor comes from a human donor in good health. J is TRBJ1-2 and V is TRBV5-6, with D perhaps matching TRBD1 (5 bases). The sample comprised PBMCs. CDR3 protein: CASSVGRGTGWDYGYTF. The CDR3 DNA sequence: TGTGCCAGCAGCGTGGGACGGGGGACGGGTTGGGACTATGGCTACACCTTC. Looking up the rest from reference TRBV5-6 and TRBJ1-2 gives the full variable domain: DAGVTQSPTHLIKTRGQQVTLRCSPKSGHDTVSWYQQALGQGPQFIFQYYEEEERQRGNFPDRFSGHQFPNYSSELNVNALLLGDSALYLCASSVGRGTGWDYGYTFGSGTRLTVV.